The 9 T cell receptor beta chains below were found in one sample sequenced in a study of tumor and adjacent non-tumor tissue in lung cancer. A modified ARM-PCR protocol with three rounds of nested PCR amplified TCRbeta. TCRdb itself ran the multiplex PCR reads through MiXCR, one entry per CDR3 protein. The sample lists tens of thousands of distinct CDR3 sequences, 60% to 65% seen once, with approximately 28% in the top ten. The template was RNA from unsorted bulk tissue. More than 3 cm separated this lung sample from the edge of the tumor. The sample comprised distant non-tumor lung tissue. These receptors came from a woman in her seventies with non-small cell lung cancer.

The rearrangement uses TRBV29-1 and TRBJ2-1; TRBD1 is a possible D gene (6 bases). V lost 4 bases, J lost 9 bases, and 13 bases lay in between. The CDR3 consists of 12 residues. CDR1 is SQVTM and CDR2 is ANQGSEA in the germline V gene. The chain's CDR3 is CSVGHRAGEQFF. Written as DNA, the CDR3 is TGCAGCGTTGGCCACAGGGCGGGTGAGCAGTTCTTC.

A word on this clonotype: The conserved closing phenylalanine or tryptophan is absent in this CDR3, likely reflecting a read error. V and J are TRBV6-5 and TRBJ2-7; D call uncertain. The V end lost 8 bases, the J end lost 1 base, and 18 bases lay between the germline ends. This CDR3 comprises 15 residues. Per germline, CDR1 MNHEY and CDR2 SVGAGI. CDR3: CASRRDRSPSYEQYL. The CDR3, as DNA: TGTGCCAGCCGTAGGGATAGGAGCCCTTCCTACGAGCAGTACCTC.

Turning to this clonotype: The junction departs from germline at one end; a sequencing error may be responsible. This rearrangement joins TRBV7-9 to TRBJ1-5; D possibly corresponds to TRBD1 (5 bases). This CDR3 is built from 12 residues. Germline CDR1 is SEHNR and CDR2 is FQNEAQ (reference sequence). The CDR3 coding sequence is TGTGCCAGCACCCCGGGGGATCAGCTCCAGCATTTT. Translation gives CASTPGDQLQHF.

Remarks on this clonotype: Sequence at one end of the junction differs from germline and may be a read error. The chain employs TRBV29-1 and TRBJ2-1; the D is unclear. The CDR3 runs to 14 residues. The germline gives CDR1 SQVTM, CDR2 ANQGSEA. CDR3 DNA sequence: TGCAGCGTCGAGCCAGGTTTTAACTACAATGAGCAGTCCTTC. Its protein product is CSVEPGFNYNEQSF.

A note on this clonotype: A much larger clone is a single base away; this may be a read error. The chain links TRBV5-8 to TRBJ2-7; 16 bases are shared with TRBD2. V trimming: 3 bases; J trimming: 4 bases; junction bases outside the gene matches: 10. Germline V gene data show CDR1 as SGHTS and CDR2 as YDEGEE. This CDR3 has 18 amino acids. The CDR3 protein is CASSSGLAGGHWPYEQYF. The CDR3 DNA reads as TGTGCCAGCAGCTCGGGACTAGCGGGAGGGCACTGGCCATACGAGCAGTACTTC.

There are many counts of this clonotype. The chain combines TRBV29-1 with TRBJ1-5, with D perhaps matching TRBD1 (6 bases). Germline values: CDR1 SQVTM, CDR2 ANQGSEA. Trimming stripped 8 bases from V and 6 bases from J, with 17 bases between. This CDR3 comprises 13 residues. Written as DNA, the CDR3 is TGCAGCTCGCAACAGGGTTGGGGTCAGCCCCAGCATTTT. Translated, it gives CSSQQGWGQPQHF.

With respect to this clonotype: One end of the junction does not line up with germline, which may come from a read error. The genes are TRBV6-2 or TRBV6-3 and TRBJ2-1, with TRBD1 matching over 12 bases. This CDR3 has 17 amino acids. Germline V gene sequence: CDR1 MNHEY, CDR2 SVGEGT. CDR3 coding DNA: TGTGCCAGCAGTTACCCCTGGGACAGGGGGCTGCGCAATGAGCACTTCTTC. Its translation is CASSYPWDRGLRNEHFF.

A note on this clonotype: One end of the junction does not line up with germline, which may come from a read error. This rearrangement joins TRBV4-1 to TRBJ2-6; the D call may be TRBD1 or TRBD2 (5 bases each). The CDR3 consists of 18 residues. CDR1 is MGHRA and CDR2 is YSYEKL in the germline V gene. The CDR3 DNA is TGCGCCAGCAGCCAAGTAGGGACGTATTACTCTGGGGCCAACGTACTGACTTTC. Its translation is CASSQVGTYYSGANVLTF.

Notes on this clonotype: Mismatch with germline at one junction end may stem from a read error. Here the CDR3 DNA reads TGCGCCAGCAACCAAGGCCCACAGGGGATCTATGGCTACACTTTC. This gives the protein CASNQGPQGIYGYTF. The chain recombines TRBV4-1 with TRBJ1-2; TRBD1 matches at 7 bases. Germline lookup yields CDR1 MGHRA and CDR2 YSYEKL. The CDR3 is 15 residues long.